This entry lists 22 T cell receptor beta chains sequenced from one sample in a study of beta chain features in type 1 diabetes. Investigators reverse transcribed all isolated RNA, so they sequenced expressed TCRB transcripts. Repertoires were generated with immunoSEQ multiplex PCR, while TCRdb's copy carries only in-frame clones and drops some. The sample lists over 700,000 clones, roughly 15% occurring once. Sequencing input: naive CD4+ T cells from blood. The receptors shown here come from a woman younger than 30 in good health.

This clone has just a few counts. The chain recombines TRBV9 with TRBJ2-5, with D tentatively TRBD2 (6 bases). Germline assignment: CDR1 SGDLS and CDR2 YYNGEE. Trimming cost V 0 bases and J 4 bases, with 10 bases left between them. The CDR3 spans 14 residues. The CDR3 loop reads CASSVGRGRETQYF. The CDR3 nucleotides read TGTGCCAGCAGCGTAGGGAGGGGTCGAGAGACCCAGTACTTC. Using reference TRBV9 and TRBJ2-5 for the parts outside the CDR3, the full variable domain is DSGVTQTPKHLITATGQRVTLRCSPRSGDLSVYWYQQSLDQGLQFLIQYYNGEERAKGNILERFSAQQFPDLHSELNLSSLELGDSALYFCASSVGRGRETQYFGPGTRLLVL.

This clone turned up a few times. The rearrangement joins TRBV4-2 to TRBJ2-5; unclear D gene. The CDR3 sequence is 15 residues long. V was trimmed by 1 base and J by 2 bases, leaving 11 bases between them. Looked up from germline, CDR1 is LGHNA and CDR2 is YNFKEQ. The chain's CDR3 is CASSQGAAIQETQYF. CDR3 coding DNA: TGTGCCAGCAGCCAAGGTGCAGCTATTCAAGAGACCCAGTACTTC.

The V call is TRBV7-2, the J call TRBJ2-7; 8 bases align to TRBD2. J gave up 7 bases and V 1 base, and 12 bases lay outside the gene matches. The germline V gene encodes CDR1 SGHTA and CDR2 FQGNSA. The CDR3 consists of 16 residues. CDR3 protein: CASSLGSSGRTEEQYF. The CDR3 nucleotides are TGTGCCAGCAGCTTAGGGTCCAGCGGGAGAACGGAAGAGCAGTACTTC.

This clone was detected only a few times. The gene calls are TRBV6-6 and TRBJ1-3; no definite D call. The length of the CDR3 is 16 residues. Germline CDR1 MNHNY, CDR2 SVGAGI (reference sequence). The V gene lost 2 bases and the J gene lost 0 bases, with 11 bases spanning the gap. The CDR3 coding sequence is TGTGCCAGCAGTTACCTCAGACCGATCTCTGGAAACACCATATATTTT. This codes for CASSYLRPISGNTIYF.

This clone was found a few times. The J gene is TRBJ2-2, the V gene TRBV29-1; D call uncertain. Germline assignment: CDR1 SQVTM and CDR2 ANQGSEA. The CDR3 runs to 12 residues. Trimming pared 6 bases from V and 4 bases from J, leaving 9 bases between. The CDR3 loop is CSVRPGTGELFF. DNA for the CDR3: TGCAGCGTCCGCCCGGGCACCGGGGAGCTGTTTTTT.

The rearrangement uses TRBV21-1 and TRBJ2-3; TRBD2, the table's D call, was not compared with the DNA. TRBV21-1 is recorded as a pseudogene. This CDR3 region has 16 residues. The CDR3 region is CASIVGLADYTDTQYF. The CDR3 bases are TGTGCCAGCATAGTAGGGCTAGCCGACTACACAGATACGCAGTATTTT.

The J gene is TRBJ2-7, the V gene TRBV29-1; D remains ambiguous. The CDR3 length is 15 residues. Germline CDR1 is SQVTM and CDR2 is ANQGSEA. The germline V and J ends were trimmed by 2 bases and 2 bases, with 16 bases remaining between them. CDR3 loop: CSVEKSVRLTYEQYF. CDR3 in DNA: TGCAGCGTTGAAAAAAGCGTGAGGCTCACCTACGAGCAGTACTTC.

The rearrangement joins TRBV7-9 to TRBJ2-1; no firm D call. CDR1 and CDR2 from the germline V gene are SEHNR and FQNEAQ (reference sequence). Trimming pared 0 bases from V and 5 bases from J, leaving 2 bases between. The CDR3 is 12 amino acids. The CDR3 bases are TGTGCCAGCAGCTTAGCGCACAATGAGCAGTTCTTC. It specifies CASSLAHNEQFF.

This clone was found once. The rearrangement uses TRBV20-1 and TRBJ2-7; D could derive from TRBD1 or TRBD2 (5 bases each). Germline lookup yields CDR1 DFQATT and CDR2 SNEGSKA (reference sequence). The V gene lost 4 bases and the J gene lost 7 bases, with 11 bases spanning the gap. The CDR3 is 11 residues long. The CDR3 loop reads CSANPWGEQYF. The CDR3 nucleotides read TGCAGTGCTAACCCCTGGGGGGAGCAGTACTTC.

This clone was seen a few times. The chain uses TRBV5-4 and TRBJ1-3; D possibly corresponds to TRBD1 (5 bases). The germline V and J ends were trimmed by 1 base and 0 bases, with 17 bases remaining between them. In germline, CDR1 is SGHNT, CDR2 YYREEE (reference sequence). This CDR3 spans 18 amino acids. This chain's CDR3 is CASSLISGSAISGNTIYF. The CDR3 DNA reads as TGTGCCAGCAGCTTGATATCAGGGTCAGCGATCTCTGGAAACACCATATATTTT.

This clone was counted a few times. V is TRBV7-2 and J is TRBJ1-2; no reliable D call. Germline V gene data show CDR1 as SGHTA and CDR2 as FQGNSA. Trimming removed 1 base from V and 7 bases from J, with 10 bases in between. The CDR3 runs 13 residues. In DNA, the CDR3 is TGTGCCAGCAGCTTAGGTCGCCACGGTGGCTACACCTTC. Protein: CASSLGRHGGYTF.

This clone turned up a few times. This chain connects TRBV19 to TRBJ1-2; D unresolved. From germline, CDR1 is LNHDA and CDR2 SQIVND (reference sequence). V was cut by 9 bases and J by 4 bases, with 18 bases left in between. The CDR3 sequence is 14 residues long. The CDR3 spells CASGRRQDGYGYTF. The CDR3 DNA reads TGTGCCAGCGGCCGTCGGCAGGACGGCTATGGCTACACCTTC.

This chain joins TRBV11-2 and TRBJ2-3; D uncertain. Germline assignment: CDR1 SGHAT and CDR2 FQNNGV. The length of the CDR3 is 13 residues. V was trimmed by 3 bases and J by 0 bases, leaving 4 bases between them. The CDR3 DNA reads as TGTGCCAGCAGCTTTCTGAGCACAGATACGCAGTATTTT. Translated: CASSFLSTDTQYF.

There are a few counts of this clone. The CDR3 DNA is TGTGCCAGCAGCTGGTCCGGGACAGGGGCTGGGGCCAACGTCCTGACTTTC. Translated, it gives CASSWSGTGAGANVLTF. This chain uses TRBV7-2 with TRBJ2-6; 10 bases are shared with TRBD1. Trimming removed 4 bases from V and 2 bases from J; junction bases left unmatched: 5. Germline lookup yields CDR1 SGHTA and CDR2 FQGNSA. This CDR3 is built from 17 residues.

The chain recombines TRBV7-2 with TRBJ2-7; 7 bases are shared with TRBD1. This CDR3 comprises 15 residues. The germline CDR1 and CDR2 sequences are SGHTA and FQGNSA. V lost 5 bases and J lost 6; bases outside the gene matches: 13. CDR3 sequence: CASSRGRQGSIEQYF. The CDR3 DNA sequence: TGTGCCAGCAGCCGCGGTCGACAGGGATCCATCGAGCAGTACTTC. Full variable domain (missing parts from reference TRBV7-2 and TRBJ2-7): GAGVSQSPSNKVTEKGKDVELRCDPISGHTALYWYRQSLGQGLEFLIYFQGNSAPDKSGLPSDRFSAERTGGSVSTLTIQRTQQEDSAVYLCASSRGRQGSIEQYFGPGTRLTVT.

There are a few counts of this clone. The chain is built from TRBV2 and TRBJ2-2; TRBD1 matches 7 bases. CDR3 length equals 16 residues. The germline V gene encodes CDR1 SNHLY and CDR2 FYNNEI. The V gene end was trimmed by 0 bases and the J gene end by 4 bases; junction bases not matched to a gene: 5. This CDR3 is CASSEAPRQGTGELFF. CDR3 coding DNA: TGTGCCAGCAGTGAAGCGCCACGACAGGGCACCGGGGAGCTGTTTTTT.

This sequence joins TRBV5-1 and TRBJ2-2; D unresolved. The CDR3 runs 17 residues. The germline V gene encodes CDR1 SGHRS and CDR2 YFSETQ. Trimming stripped 0 bases from V and 2 bases from J, with 14 bases between. The CDR3 bases are TGCGCCAGCAGCTTGGCCGTGGGCGGCATAAACACCGGGGAGCTGTTTTTT. It is translated as CASSLAVGGINTGELFF.

J is TRBJ2-1 and V is TRBV7-2; no reliable D call. The germline V gene encodes CDR1 SGHTA and CDR2 FQGNSA. This CDR3 is 13 amino acids long. The germline V and J ends were trimmed by 1 base and 7 bases, with 8 bases remaining between them. The CDR3 region is CASSLGYGNEQFF. The CDR3 DNA sequence: TGTGCCAGCAGCTTAGGTTACGGGAATGAGCAGTTCTTC.

This chain links TRBV11-2 with TRBJ1-3, with 7 bases fitting TRBD1. Trimming cost V 6 bases and J 2 bases; bases outside gene matches: 7. There are 15 residues in the CDR3. Germline-derived CDR1 and CDR2 are SGHAT and FQNNGV. CDR3 sequence: CASRPTRGAGNTIYF. CDR3 DNA: TGTGCCAGCAGGCCCACCAGGGGGGCTGGAAACACCATATATTTT. Full variable domain (rest looked up from reference TRBV11-2 and TRBJ1-3): EAGVAQSPRYKIIEKRQSVAFWCNPISGHATLYWYQQILGQGPKLLIQFQNNGVVDDSQLPKDRFSAERLKGVDSTLKIQPAKLEDSAVYLCASRPTRGAGNTIYFGEGSWLTVV.

J is TRBJ1-2 and V is TRBV25-1; D is unresolved. Germline CDR1 MGHDK, CDR2 SYGVNS. Trimming pared 4 bases from V and 4 bases from J, leaving 13 bases between. This CDR3 has 14 amino acids. The CDR3 region is CASSGRTESYGYTF. The CDR3 DNA reads TGTGCCAGCAGTGGGAGAACAGAGTCCTATGGCTACACCTTC.

Only a few counts were recorded for this clone. This chain links TRBV9 with TRBJ2-3, with D hard to call. The CDR3 loop spans 15 amino acids. The V end lost 3 bases, the J end lost 6 bases, and 17 bases lay between the germline ends. The V gene's germline CDR1 is SGDLS and CDR2 YYNGEE. CDR3 coding DNA: TGTGCCAGCAGCGCCTCCACACCCCAGGCGGATACGCAGTATTTT. Amino acids: CASSASTPQADTQYF.

This chain uses TRBV7-8 with TRBJ2-5; TRBD2 agrees at 11 bases. The germline gives CDR1 SGHVS, CDR2 FQNEAQ. The CDR3 totals 14 residues. Trimming removed 5 bases from V and 9 bases from J; junction bases left unmatched: 8. The CDR3 nucleotides read TGTGCCAGCAGCGACGGGACTAGCGGTAGGGCCCAGTACTTC. Translation gives CASSDGTSGRAQYF.